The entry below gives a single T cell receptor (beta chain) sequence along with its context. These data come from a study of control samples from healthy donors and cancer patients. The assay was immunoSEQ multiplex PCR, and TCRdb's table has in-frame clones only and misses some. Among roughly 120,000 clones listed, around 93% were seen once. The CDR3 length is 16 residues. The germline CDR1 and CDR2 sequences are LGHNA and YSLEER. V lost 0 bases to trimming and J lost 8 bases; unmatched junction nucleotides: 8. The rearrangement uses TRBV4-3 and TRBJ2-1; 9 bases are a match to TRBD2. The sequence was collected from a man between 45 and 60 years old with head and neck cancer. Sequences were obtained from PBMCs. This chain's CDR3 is CASSQDFGGGAYEQFF. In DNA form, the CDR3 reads TGCGCCAGCAGCCAAGATTTTGGCGGGGGGGCGTATGAGCAGTTCTTC.